The 15 T cell receptor beta chains reported below all come from one sample, sequenced in a study of OX40 agonist ivuxolimab in advanced cancers. Assay: immunoSEQ multiplex PCR; the TCRdb copy retains only in-frame clones and omits some. The table records about 62,000 clones, around 90% of them present only once. Sequenced here: CD4+ or CD8+ T cells sorted from blood, sampled in a trial of the OX40 agonist ivuxolimab. Receptors were obtained from an adult with an advanced solid tumor such as melanoma, head and neck, liver or kidney cancer.

As DNA, the CDR3 is TGTGCCAGCAGCGTGACAGGCGGGGGCTACACCTTC. This gives the protein CASSVTGGGYTF. The V gene is TRBV9, the J gene TRBJ1-2; perhaps TRBD1 as D (6 bases). Germline values: CDR1 SGDLS, CDR2 YYNGEE. This CDR3 has 12 residues. The V gene lost 2 bases and the J gene lost 8 bases, with 10 bases spanning the gap.

V is TRBV10-3 and J is TRBJ2-2, with 7 bases lining up with TRBD2. This CDR3 is 16 amino acids long. CDR1 and CDR2 (germline): ENHRY, SYGVKD. V shed 10 bases, J shed 4 bases, and the junction held 15 bases outside the gene matches. CDR3 nucleotides: TGTGCCAGCCATTGGTCGGGAGGATTGGGCACCGGGGAGCTGTTTTTT. Amino acids: CASHWSGGLGTGELFF.

The chain carries TRBV21-1 and TRBJ2-7; TRBD1 is the table's D call and was not checked against the DNA. TRBV21-1 is a documented pseudogene. The CDR3 is 17 residues long. CDR3 region: CASSNFQGRLLSYEQYF. CDR3 in DNA: TGTGCCAGCAGCAACTTCCAGGGCCGCCTCCTTTCCTACGAGCAGTACTTC.

The rearrangement links TRBV6-5 to TRBJ1-5; D gene uncertain. The V and J ends lost 4 bases and 7 bases respectively, with 14 bases between them. CDR3 length: 14 amino acids. Germline CDR1 MNHEY, CDR2 SVGAGI. DNA of the CDR3: TGTGCCAGCAGTTTCAGCCTGTCGGGACAGCCCCAGCATTTT. Protein sequence: CASSFSLSGQPQHF.

This chain uses TRBV5-1 with TRBJ1-4; the match to TRBD1 covers 10 bases. CDR1 and CDR2 (germline): SGHRS, YFSETQ. The CDR3 has 14 amino acids. The trim removed 4 bases at V and 5 bases at J, leaving 2 bases unmatched. The CDR3 protein is CASSATGGNEKLFF. The CDR3 DNA reads as TGCGCCAGCAGCGCGACAGGGGGCAATGAAAAACTGTTTTTT.

The rearrangement uses TRBV9 and TRBJ1-2; possible D gene TRBD1, 5 bases. Germline-derived CDR1 and CDR2 are SGDLS and YYNGEE. The CDR3 length is 12 residues. Trimming removed 2 bases from V and 4 bases from J, with 6 bases in between. The CDR3 bases are TGTGCCAGCAGCGTCGACAGCTATGGCTACACCTTC. This encodes CASSVDSYGYTF.

On this clone itself: Other DNA sequences from this sample encode an identical CDR3 as well. The rearrangement joins TRBV6-6 to TRBJ1-1; D gene unclear. There are 14 residues in the CDR3. The germline V and J ends were trimmed by 0 bases and 1 base, with 6 bases remaining between them. Germline V gene sequence: CDR1 MNHNY, CDR2 SVGAGI (reference sequence). The CDR3 region has the DNA TGTGCCAGCAGTTACTCCGGCACGAACACTGAAGCTTTCTTT. This codes for CASSYSGTNTEAFF.

This chain links TRBV10-3 with TRBJ2-1, with 9 bases fitting TRBD1. CDR3 length: 15 residues. Germline CDR1 ENHRY, CDR2 SYGVKD. V shed 3 bases and J 9 bases; nucleotides not matched to a gene: 9. CDR3 region: CAISDTGGLWGEQFF. The CDR3 coding sequence is TGTGCCATCAGTGACACAGGGGGCCTTTGGGGTGAGCAGTTCTTC.

This sequence joins TRBV27 and TRBJ2-2; D possibly corresponds to TRBD2 (5 bases). The CDR3 is 15 residues long. Deletions cut 1 base from V and 0 bases from J, with 6 bases between. Germline CDR1 MNHEY, CDR2 SMNVEV (reference sequence). The CDR3 DNA sequence: TGTGCCAGCAGTTTATACGGGACGAACACCGGGGAGCTGTTTTTT. Amino acid sequence: CASSLYGTNTGELFF.

The chain employs TRBV9 and TRBJ1-1; TRBD1 matches 9 bases. The CDR3 is 15 residues long. V was clipped by 2 bases and J by 6 bases; unmatched bases: 8. Per germline, CDR1 SGDLS and CDR2 YYNGEE. CDR3 sequence (DNA): TGTGCCAGCAGCGTGGTGGGACAGGGTGGCGCTGAAGCTTTCTTT. Encoded protein: CASSVVGQGGAEAFF. The full variable domain, in which reference TRBV9 and TRBJ1-1 provide the parts outside the CDR3, is DSGVTQTPKHLITATGQRVTLRCSPRSGDLSVYWYQQSLDQGLQFLIQYYNGEERAKGNILERFSAQQFPDLHSELNLSSLELGDSALYFCASSVVGQGGAEAFFGQGTRLTVV.

V is TRBV7-2 and J is TRBJ2-3; 7 bases line up with TRBD2. Germline V gene lookup returns CDR1 SGHTA and CDR2 FQGNSA. The junction had 6 bases not matched to a gene; V was cut back by 5 bases and J by 4 bases. CDR3 size: 14 residues. In DNA, the CDR3 is TGTGCCAGCAGCCGGGGAGGGCAAGCAGATACGCAGTATTTT. This sequence encodes CASSRGGQADTQYF.

V is TRBV6-1 and J is TRBJ2-3, with D perhaps matching TRBD1 or TRBD2 (6 bases each). The germline CDR1 and CDR2 sequences are MNHNS and SASEGT. V dropped 7 bases and J dropped 6 bases, with 17 bases sitting between them. The CDR3 extends over 14 amino acids. The CDR3 reads CASTNRRGRDTQYF. The CDR3 coding sequence is TGTGCCAGCACAAATAGAAGGGGGAGGGATACGCAGTATTTT.

The rearrangement joins TRBV4-1 to TRBJ1-3; D possibly corresponds to TRBD1 (5 bases). The V gene's germline CDR1 is MGHRA and CDR2 YSYEKL. CDR3 length equals 16 residues. V gave up 2 bases and J gave up 0 bases, with 11 bases separating them. CDR3 coding DNA: TGCGCCAGCAGCCAACCGGGACGAAGCTCTGGAAACACCATATATTTT. Translated, it gives CASSQPGRSSGNTIYF.

This rearrangement joins TRBV7-9 to TRBJ1-5, with unresolved D. The CDR3 extends over 14 amino acids. V was clipped by 5 bases and J by 6 bases, with 14 bases between them. CDR1 is SEHNR, CDR2 FQNEAQ, per germline (reference sequence). The CDR3: CASSPASLGQPQHF. As DNA, the CDR3 is TGTGCCAGCAGCCCCGCCAGCCTCGGTCAGCCCCAGCATTTT.

The J gene is TRBJ2-2, the V gene TRBV5-4; 8 bases fit TRBD1. V shed 1 base and J 4 bases; nucleotides not matched to a gene: 6. Germline V gene lookup returns CDR1 SGHNT and CDR2 YYREEE (reference sequence). The CDR3 is 16 residues long. For the CDR3, the DNA is TGTGCCAGCAGCTTGAGGCAGGGGGCTGGCACCGGGGAGCTGTTTTTT. It is translated as CASSLRQGAGTGELFF.